The next 25 T cell receptor beta chains were all read from a single sample in a study of Ad26.COV2.S vaccination and SARS-CoV-2 variants. The table came from immunoSEQ multiplex PCR; TCRdb's copy has only in-frame clones and leaves some out. This table has a few hundred thousand clones, 92% appearing once. Treatment defined: about 20 received Ad26.COV2.S at low or high dose, single or two shots; five or six received placebo; per-sample allocation not given. Sample collection was performed on day 63 after the first vaccine or placebo injection. The input for sequencing was peripheral blood, taken in a trial of Ad26.COV2.S vaccine versus placebo. The receptor source for this set is a person aged 18 to 65 who received the Ad26.COV2.S COVID-19 vaccine or a placebo.

CDR3 in amino acids: CASSLAWLVETQYF. The CDR3 DNA follows: TGTGCCAGCAGCTTGGCTTGGTTGGTAGAGACCCAGTACTTC. The rearrangement uses TRBV5-8 and TRBJ2-5; D not resolved. CDR3 length equals 14 residues. Trimming pared 0 bases from V and 4 bases from J, leaving 10 bases between. From germline, CDR1 is SGHTS and CDR2 YDEGEE.

This clone has a single count. V and J are TRBV9 and TRBJ1-3, with 7 bases aligning to TRBD1. Germline loops: CDR1 SGDLS, CDR2 YYNGEE. This CDR3 has 18 residues. Losses at the gene ends were 0 bases for V and 0 bases for J; bases not matched to a gene: 9. The CDR3: CASSVGWETGISGNTIYF. Here the CDR3 DNA reads TGTGCCAGCAGCGTAGGGTGGGAGACAGGGATCTCTGGAAACACCATATATTTT.

In its sample, this clone was seen a few times. The V and J genes are TRBV6-5 and TRBJ1-1; D unclear. The germline V and J ends were trimmed by 6 bases and 4 bases, with 9 bases remaining between them. CDR1 MNHEY and CDR2 SVGAGI come from the germline V gene. The CDR3 is 12 amino acids. The CDR3 region is CASRTPFTEAFF. The CDR3 nucleotides are TGTGCCAGCAGGACCCCTTTCACTGAAGCTTTCTTT.

The V call is TRBV30, the J call TRBJ2-1; D is undetermined. Germline CDR1 GTSNPN, CDR2 SVGIG (reference sequence). V was pared by 2 bases and J by 12 bases, with 11 bases between. The CDR3 is 11 amino acids. Here the CDR3 DNA reads TGTGCCTGGAGTAGGTCCCCATGGCAGTTCTTC. Its protein is CAWSRSPWQFF.

This clone occurred once. This sequence joins TRBV3-1 (or the pseudogene TRBV3-2) and TRBJ2-3; D not certain. The CDR3 sequence is 13 residues long. The germline V gene encodes CDR1 LGHDT and CDR2 YNNKEL (reference sequence). V was clipped by 8 bases and J by 5 bases, with 14 bases between them. This CDR3 is CASPPSAQDTQYF. Here the CDR3 DNA reads TGTGCCAGCCCCCCGTCGGCCCAAGATACGCAGTATTTT.

A single count supports this clone. The J gene is TRBJ1-3, the V gene TRBV4-3, with D possibly TRBD1 on 6 matching bases. V was clipped by 2 bases and J by 8 bases, with 22 bases between them. CDR1 LGHNA and CDR2 YSLEER come from the germline V gene. The CDR3 spans 17 residues. The CDR3 sequence is CASSQNPRQDSGYTIYF. In nucleotides, the CDR3 is TGCGCCAGCAGCCAAAACCCCCGACAGGACTCGGGATACACCATATATTTT.

The chain links TRBV6-2 or TRBV6-3 to TRBJ1-1, with D unresolved. Between the trimmed V and J ends, which lost 5 bases and 11 bases, there was a span of 12 bases. The length of the CDR3 is 11 residues. Germline CDR1 MNHEY, CDR2 SVGEGT. CDR3 loop: CASSAGVWAFF. The DNA of the CDR3 is TGTGCCAGCAGTGCCGGGGTGTGGGCTTTCTTT.

The chain uses TRBV5-1 and TRBJ1-3, with D possibly TRBD1 on 6 matching bases. V lost 0 bases and J lost 3, with 13 bases in between. This CDR3 region has 16 residues. Per germline, CDR1 SGHRS and CDR2 YFSETQ. The CDR3 DNA reads TGCGCCAGCAGCTTGGTCGGACAGCGGATTGGAAACACCATATATTTT. The encoded protein is CASSLVGQRIGNTIYF.

The chain couples TRBV5-1 to TRBJ2-5; 15 bases align to TRBD2. J lost 4 bases, V lost 0 bases, and 10 bases had no gene match. Per the germline V gene, CDR1 is SGHRS and CDR2 is YFSETQ. The CDR3 loop spans 19 amino acids. The CDR3 loop is CASSLGTSGGAPFRETQYF. In DNA form, the CDR3 reads TGCGCCAGCAGCTTGGGGACTAGCGGGGGGGCCCCGTTTCGAGAGACCCAGTACTTC.

The V call is TRBV4-1, the J call TRBJ2-3; tentatively, D is TRBD2 (6 bases). The V and J ends lost 4 bases and 4 bases respectively, with 9 bases between them. Germline CDR1 is MGHRA and CDR2 is YSYEKL. The CDR3 contains 13 residues. CDR3 bases: TGCGCCAGCAGCCCGTCGGGGGCAGATACGCAGTATTTT. It translates to CASSPSGADTQYF.

J is TRBJ1-1 and V is TRBV6-5; no clear D gene. V was shortened by 7 bases and J by 1 base, with 13 bases between the two germline ends. From germline, CDR1 is MNHEY and CDR2 SVGAGI. This CDR3 is built from 14 residues. CDR3 sequence: CASKSEDGNTEAFF. CDR3 DNA sequence: TGTGCCAGCAAGAGTGAGGACGGGAACACTGAAGCTTTCTTT.

The chain recombines TRBV6-1 with TRBJ1-5, with D unresolved. The V gene's germline CDR1 is MNHNS and CDR2 SASEGT. The CDR3 runs to 15 residues. Deletions cut 2 bases from V and 2 bases from J, with 10 bases between. The CDR3 DNA reads TGTGCCAGCAGTGAATTGGGGTGGGGCAATCAGCCCCAGCATTTT. It specifies CASSELGWGNQPQHF.

This sequence joins TRBV18 and TRBJ1-2, with a tentative D call TRBD1 (5 bases). V lost 2 bases and J lost 6, with 16 bases in between. The V gene's germline CDR1 is KGHSH and CDR2 LQKENI. The CDR3 contains 15 residues. CDR3 coding DNA: TGTGCCAGCTCACCAGCAGGGTTATGGGGCGATGGCTACACCTTC. This translates into CASSPAGLWGDGYTF.

This clone occurred once. The CDR3 DNA is TGTGCCAGCAGTTCCCTCGTGGGCCGGGAAGCTTTCTTT. As protein: CASSSLVGREAFF. The chain combines TRBV12-3 or TRBV12-4 with TRBJ1-1, with unresolved D. The CDR3 consists of 13 residues. Trimming removed 4 bases from V and 8 bases from J, with 14 bases in between.

This clone was seen only once. The chain employs TRBV27 and TRBJ2-1, with a weak D call TRBD1 (6 bases). The CDR3 is 21 residues long. Trimming stripped 3 bases from V and 0 bases from J, with 27 bases between. The germline CDR1 and CDR2 sequences are MNHEY and SMNVEV (reference sequence). CDR3: CASSFKSNRVLEALSYNEQFF. CDR3 nucleotide sequence: TGTGCCAGCAGTTTTAAGTCGAACAGGGTTCTAGAGGCTCTCTCCTACAATGAGCAGTTCTTC.

The chain carries TRBV7-2 and TRBJ2-5; D might be TRBD1 (6 bases). Trimming pared 4 bases from V and 3 bases from J, leaving 9 bases between. Germline V CDR1 and CDR2: SGHTA, FQGNSA. This CDR3 has 13 residues. Written as DNA, the CDR3 is TGTGCCAGCAGCTGGGACACCGAAGAGACCCAGTACTTC. The encoded protein is CASSWDTEETQYF.

The chain uses TRBV10-3 and TRBJ1-5; tentative D call: TRBD1 (6 bases). V lost 2 bases and J 2 bases, leaving 7 bases between the germline ends. This CDR3 region has 14 residues. Germline loops: CDR1 ENHRY, CDR2 SYGVKD. The chain's CDR3 is CAISERGGNQPQHF. The CDR3 nucleotides read TGTGCCATCAGTGAGAGGGGGGGCAATCAGCCCCAGCATTTT.

The chain employs TRBV5-1 and TRBJ2-2, with D unresolved. The V gene's germline CDR1 is SGHRS and CDR2 YFSETQ. This CDR3 is 14 amino acids long. V was pared by 4 bases and J by 6 bases, with 13 bases between. CDR3 nucleotide sequence: TGCGCCAGCAGCCCTCGGGTGGACGCCGGGGAGCTGTTTTTT. This gives the protein CASSPRVDAGELFF.

J is TRBJ1-3 and V is TRBV4-3; D may be TRBD1 (6 bases). Germline V gene lookup returns CDR1 LGHNA and CDR2 YSLEER. The CDR3 covers 17 residues. The ends were cut back, 0 bases at V and 2 bases at J, with 14 bases in the middle. DNA of the CDR3: TGCGCCAGCAGCCAAGAGGGGGGCCAGGGGCCTGGAAACACCATATATTTT. This translates into CASSQEGGQGPGNTIYF.

The chain combines TRBV15 with TRBJ1-1; D is unresolved. V was shortened by 3 bases and J by 6 bases, with 8 bases between the two germline ends. Germline V gene lookup returns CDR1 LNHNV and CDR2 YYDKDF (reference sequence). The CDR3 sequence is 12 residues long. The CDR3 sequence is CATSRSRAEAFF. In nucleotides, the CDR3 is TGTGCCACCAGCAGGTCTAGGGCTGAAGCTTTCTTT.

The gene calls are TRBV19 and TRBJ1-5; no clear D gene. CDR1 is LNHDA and CDR2 is SQIVND in the germline V gene (reference sequence). Trimming cost V 5 bases and J 9 bases, with 17 bases left between them. This CDR3 spans 14 amino acids. The CDR3 coding sequence is TGTGCCAGTAGTCTCAGCCGCAGGAATGTGCCCCAGCATTTT. Amino acids: CASSLSRRNVPQHF.

The chain employs TRBV6-2 or TRBV6-3 and TRBJ2-1; 12 nucleotides agree with TRBD2. The CDR3 consists of 19 residues. V gave up 0 bases and J gave up 0 bases; unmatched junction bases: 6. Germline values: CDR1 MNHEY, CDR2 SVGEGT. The CDR3 spells CASSYSGLAGPSSYNEQFF. The CDR3 region has the DNA TGTGCCAGCAGTTACTCGGGACTAGCGGGTCCGAGCTCCTACAATGAGCAGTTCTTC.

This chain joins TRBV24-1 and TRBJ2-1; D gene unclear. Trimming stripped 4 bases from V and 8 bases from J, with 14 bases between. This CDR3 contains 14 residues. Germline V CDR1 and CDR2: KGHDR, SFDVKD. The CDR3 DNA is TGTGCCACCAGTGACCGAACAGAGTGGTATGAGCAGTTCTTC. This encodes CATSDRTEWYEQFF.

The CDR3 loop is CASSSPQGAYYGYTF. CDR3 DNA: TGTGCCAGCAGTTCCCCCCAGGGGGCTTACTATGGCTACACCTTC. The chain joins TRBV28 to TRBJ1-2; 8 bases agree with TRBD1. The CDR3 totals 15 residues. Germline values: CDR1 MDHEN, CDR2 SYDVKM. Trimming removed 4 bases from V and 3 bases from J; junction bases left unmatched: 7.

CDR3 DNA: TGTGCCAGCAGCCACAAACGCGGGAACTACAATGAGCAGTTCTTC. Its translation is CASSHKRGNYNEQFF. This chain links TRBV7-2 with TRBJ2-1; D possibly corresponds to TRBD2 (6 bases). The germline V gene has CDR1 SGHTA and CDR2 FQGNSA. The germline V and J ends were trimmed by 5 bases and 3 bases, with 14 bases remaining between them. This CDR3 contains 15 residues. Supplemented by reference TRBV7-2 and TRBJ2-1, the full variable domain reads GAGVSQSPSNKVTEKGKDVELRCDPISGHTALYWYRQSLGQGLEFLIYFQGNSAPDKSGLPSDRFSAERTGGSVSTLTIQRTQQEDSAVYLCASSHKRGNYNEQFFGPGTRLTVL.